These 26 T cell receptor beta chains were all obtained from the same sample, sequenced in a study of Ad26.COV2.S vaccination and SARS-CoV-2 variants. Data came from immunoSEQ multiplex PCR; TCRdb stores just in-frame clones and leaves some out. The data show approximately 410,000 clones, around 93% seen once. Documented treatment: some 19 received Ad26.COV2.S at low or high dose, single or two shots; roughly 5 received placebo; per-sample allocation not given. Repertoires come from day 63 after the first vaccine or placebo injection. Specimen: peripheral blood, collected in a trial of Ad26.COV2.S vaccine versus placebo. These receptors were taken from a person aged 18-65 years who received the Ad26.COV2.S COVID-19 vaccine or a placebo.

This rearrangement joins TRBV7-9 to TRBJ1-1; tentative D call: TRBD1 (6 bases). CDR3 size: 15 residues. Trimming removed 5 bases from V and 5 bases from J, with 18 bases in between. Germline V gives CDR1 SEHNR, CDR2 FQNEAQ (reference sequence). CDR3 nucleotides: TGTGCCAGCAGCCCAAAAGACAGGCTTGGGACTGAAGCTTTCTTT. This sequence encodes CASSPKDRLGTEAFF.

Written as DNA, the CDR3 is TGCAGCGTTGAATCCCTGCGTGGCTACACCTTC. Amino acids: CSVESLRGYTF. The chain carries TRBV29-1 and TRBJ1-2; no clear D. The CDR3 extends over 11 amino acids. V lost 2 bases and J lost 7, with 8 bases in between. CDR1 and CDR2 from the germline V gene are SQVTM and ANQGSEA.

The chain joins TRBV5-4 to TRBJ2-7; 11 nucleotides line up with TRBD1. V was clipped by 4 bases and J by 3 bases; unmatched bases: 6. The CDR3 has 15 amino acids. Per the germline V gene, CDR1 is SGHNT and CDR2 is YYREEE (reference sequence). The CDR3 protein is CASSITGTGGYEQYF. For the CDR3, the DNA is TGTGCCAGCAGCATTACCGGGACAGGGGGCTACGAGCAGTACTTC.

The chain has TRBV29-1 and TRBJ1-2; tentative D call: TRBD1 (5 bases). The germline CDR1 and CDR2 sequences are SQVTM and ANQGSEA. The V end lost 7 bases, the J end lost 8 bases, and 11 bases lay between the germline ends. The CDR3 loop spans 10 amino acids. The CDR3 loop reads CSGGDAGYTF. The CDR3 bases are TGCAGCGGTGGGGACGCGGGCTACACCTTC.

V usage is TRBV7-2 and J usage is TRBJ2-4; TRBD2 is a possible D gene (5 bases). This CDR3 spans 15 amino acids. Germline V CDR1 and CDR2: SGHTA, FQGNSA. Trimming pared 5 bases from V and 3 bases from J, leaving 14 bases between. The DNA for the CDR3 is TGTGCCAGCAGCCCCAGCCCGGCGGGCAAAAACATTCAGTACTTC. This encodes CASSPSPAGKNIQYF.

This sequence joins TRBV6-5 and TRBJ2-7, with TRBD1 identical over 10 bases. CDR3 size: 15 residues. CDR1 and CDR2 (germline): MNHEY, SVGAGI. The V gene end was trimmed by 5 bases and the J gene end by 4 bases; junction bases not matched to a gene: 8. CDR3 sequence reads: CASSTRDRGLYEQYF. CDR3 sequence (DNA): TGTGCCAGCAGTACACGGGACAGGGGTCTGTACGAGCAGTACTTC.

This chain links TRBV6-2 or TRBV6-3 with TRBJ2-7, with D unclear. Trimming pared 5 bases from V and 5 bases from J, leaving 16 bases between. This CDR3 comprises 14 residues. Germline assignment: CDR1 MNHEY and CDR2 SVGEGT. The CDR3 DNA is TGTGCCAGCAGTCTTTACGGACCCCTAAACGAGCAGTACTTC. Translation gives CASSLYGPLNEQYF.

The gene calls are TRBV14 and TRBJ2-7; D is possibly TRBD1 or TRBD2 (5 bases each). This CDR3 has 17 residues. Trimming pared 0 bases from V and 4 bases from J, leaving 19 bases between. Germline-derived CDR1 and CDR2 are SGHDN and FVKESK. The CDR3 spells CASSQDRLRDHPYEQYF. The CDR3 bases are TGTGCCAGCAGCCAAGATCGCCTCCGGGACCACCCTTACGAGCAGTACTTC.

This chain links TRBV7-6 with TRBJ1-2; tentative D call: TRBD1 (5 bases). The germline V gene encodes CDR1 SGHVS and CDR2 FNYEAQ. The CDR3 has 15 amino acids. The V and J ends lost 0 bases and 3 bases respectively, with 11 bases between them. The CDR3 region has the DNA TGTGCCAGCAGCTTAGCCCCAGGGCCTTACTATGGCTACACCTTC. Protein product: CASSLAPGPYYGYTF.

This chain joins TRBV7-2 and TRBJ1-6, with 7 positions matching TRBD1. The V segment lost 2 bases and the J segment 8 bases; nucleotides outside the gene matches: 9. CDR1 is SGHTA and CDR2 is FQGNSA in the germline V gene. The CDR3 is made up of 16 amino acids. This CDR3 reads CASSLTMRQGDSPLHF. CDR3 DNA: TGTGCCAGCAGCTTAACGATGAGACAGGGTGATTCACCCCTCCACTTT.

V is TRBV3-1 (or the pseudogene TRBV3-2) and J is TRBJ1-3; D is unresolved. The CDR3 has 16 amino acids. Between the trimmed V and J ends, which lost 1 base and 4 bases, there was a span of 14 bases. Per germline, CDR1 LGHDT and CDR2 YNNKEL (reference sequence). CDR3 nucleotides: TGTGCCAGCAGCCAAGCCGTCGTTAGAGTAGGAAACACCATATATTTT. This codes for CASSQAVVRVGNTIYF.

As DNA, the CDR3 is TGTGCCAGCAGCGGCACCTGGAGATCTGGAAACACCATATATTTT. Encoded protein: CASSGTWRSGNTIYF. The chain links TRBV9 to TRBJ1-3, with unresolved D. The germline V gene has CDR1 SGDLS and CDR2 YYNGEE. The CDR3 is made up of 15 amino acids. V lost 3 bases, J lost 1 base, and 11 bases lay in between.

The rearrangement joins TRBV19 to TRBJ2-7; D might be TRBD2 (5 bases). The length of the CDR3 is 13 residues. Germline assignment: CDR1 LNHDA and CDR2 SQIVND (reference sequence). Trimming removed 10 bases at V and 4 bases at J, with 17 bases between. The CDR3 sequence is CATRAGRIYEQYF. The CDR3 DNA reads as TGTGCCACCCGGGCGGGTCGGATTTACGAGCAGTACTTC. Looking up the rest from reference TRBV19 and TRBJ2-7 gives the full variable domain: DGGITQSPKYLFRKEGQNVTLSCEQNLNHDAMYWYRQDPGQGLRLIYYSQIVNDFQKGDIAEGYSVSREKKESFPLTVTSAQKNPTAFYLCATRAGRIYEQYFGPGTRLTVT.

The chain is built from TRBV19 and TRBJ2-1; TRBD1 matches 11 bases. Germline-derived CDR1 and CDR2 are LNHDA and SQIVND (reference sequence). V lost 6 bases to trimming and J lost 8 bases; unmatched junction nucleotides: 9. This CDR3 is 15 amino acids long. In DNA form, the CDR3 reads TGTGCCAGTAGAAGGGACAGGGGGGGATGGTATGAGCAGTTCTTC. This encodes CASRRDRGGWYEQFF.

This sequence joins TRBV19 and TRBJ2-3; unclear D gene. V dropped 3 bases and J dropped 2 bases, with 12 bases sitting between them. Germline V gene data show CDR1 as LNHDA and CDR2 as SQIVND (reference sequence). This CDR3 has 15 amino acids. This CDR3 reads CASSINERPTDTQYF. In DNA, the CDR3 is TGTGCCAGTAGTATTAACGAGCGCCCCACAGATACGCAGTATTTT.

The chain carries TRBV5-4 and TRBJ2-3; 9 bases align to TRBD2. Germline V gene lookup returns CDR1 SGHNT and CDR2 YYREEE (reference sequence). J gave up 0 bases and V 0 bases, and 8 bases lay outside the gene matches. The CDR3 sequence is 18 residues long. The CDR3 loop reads CASSLGPSGTSSTDTQYF. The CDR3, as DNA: TGTGCCAGCAGCTTGGGGCCTAGCGGGACCTCTAGCACAGATACGCAGTATTTT.

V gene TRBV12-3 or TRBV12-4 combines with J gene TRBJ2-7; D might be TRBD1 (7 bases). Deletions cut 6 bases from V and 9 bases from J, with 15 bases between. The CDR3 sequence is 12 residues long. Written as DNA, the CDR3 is TGTGCCAGCAGAAATGGAGGGGGCCGGCAGTACTTC. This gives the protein CASRNGGGRQYF.

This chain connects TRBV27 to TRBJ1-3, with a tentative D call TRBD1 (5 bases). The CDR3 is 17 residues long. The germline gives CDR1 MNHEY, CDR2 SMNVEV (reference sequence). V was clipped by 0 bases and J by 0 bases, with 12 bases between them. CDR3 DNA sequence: TGTGCCAGCAGTTTATCCCAGCCAGGGAACTCTGGAAACACCATATATTTT. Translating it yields CASSLSQPGNSGNTIYF.

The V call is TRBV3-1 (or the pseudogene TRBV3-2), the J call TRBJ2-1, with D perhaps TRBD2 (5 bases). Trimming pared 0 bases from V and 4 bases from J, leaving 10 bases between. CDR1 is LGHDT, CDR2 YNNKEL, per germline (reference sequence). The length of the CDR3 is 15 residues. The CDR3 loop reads CASSQETGIYNEQFF. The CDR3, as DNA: TGTGCCAGCAGCCAAGAGACGGGGATATACAATGAGCAGTTCTTC.

The CDR3 region is CASSLTTGTYEQYF. CDR3 DNA: TGTGCCAGCAGCCTGACCACGGGTACCTACGAGCAGTACTTC. The gene calls are TRBV9 and TRBJ2-7, with D uncertain. Germline V gene sequence: CDR1 SGDLS, CDR2 YYNGEE. V was trimmed by 4 bases and J by 2 bases, leaving 13 bases between them. CDR3 length: 14 residues.

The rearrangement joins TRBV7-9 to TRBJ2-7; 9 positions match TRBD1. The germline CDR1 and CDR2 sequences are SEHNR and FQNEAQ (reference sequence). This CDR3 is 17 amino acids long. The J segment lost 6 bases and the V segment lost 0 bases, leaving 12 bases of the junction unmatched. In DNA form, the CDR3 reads TGTGCCAGCAGCTTAGCCGTACCGGGACAGGGAACAGGCGAGCAGTACTTC. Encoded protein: CASSLAVPGQGTGEQYF.

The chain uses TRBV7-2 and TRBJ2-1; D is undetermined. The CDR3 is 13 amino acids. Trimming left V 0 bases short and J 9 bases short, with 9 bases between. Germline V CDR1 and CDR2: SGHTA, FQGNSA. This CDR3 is CASSLAPLLEQFF. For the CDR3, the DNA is TGTGCCAGCAGCTTAGCCCCCTTGCTTGAGCAGTTCTTC.

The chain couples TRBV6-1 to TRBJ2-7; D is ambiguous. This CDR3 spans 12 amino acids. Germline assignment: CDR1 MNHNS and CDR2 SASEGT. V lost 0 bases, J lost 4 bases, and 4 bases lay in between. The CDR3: CASSEARYEQYF. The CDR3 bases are TGTGCCAGCAGTGAAGCCCGGTACGAGCAGTACTTC.

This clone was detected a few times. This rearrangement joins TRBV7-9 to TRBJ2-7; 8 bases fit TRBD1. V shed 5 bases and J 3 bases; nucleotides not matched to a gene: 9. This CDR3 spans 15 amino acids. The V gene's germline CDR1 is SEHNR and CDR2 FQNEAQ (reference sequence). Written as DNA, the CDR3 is TGTGCCAGCAGCCCGCGGGACAGGCTGGGCTACGAGCAGTACTTC. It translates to CASSPRDRLGYEQYF.

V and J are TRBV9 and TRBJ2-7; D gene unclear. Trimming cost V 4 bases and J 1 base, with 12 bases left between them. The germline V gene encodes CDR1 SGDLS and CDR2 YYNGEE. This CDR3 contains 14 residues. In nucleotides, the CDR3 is TGTGCCAGCAGCCCGGAACGGCAGTCCTACGAGCAGTACTTC. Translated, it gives CASSPERQSYEQYF.

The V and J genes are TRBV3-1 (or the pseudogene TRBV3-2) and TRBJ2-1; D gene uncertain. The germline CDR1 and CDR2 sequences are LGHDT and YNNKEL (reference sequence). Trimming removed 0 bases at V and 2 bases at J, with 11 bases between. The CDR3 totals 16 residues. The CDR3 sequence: CASSQDPRLAYNEQFF. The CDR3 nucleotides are TGTGCCAGCAGCCAAGATCCCAGGTTGGCCTACAATGAGCAGTTCTTC.